This T cell receptor (beta chain) is drawn from a study of OX40 agonist ivuxolimab in advanced cancers. Study in general: Patients were infused with ivuxolimab every 2 weeks at 0.01 to 10 mg/kg.

The study, taken as a whole, reports: Researchers report that CD8+ T cells had, on average, more expanded clones than CD4+.

Comments on this clone: Its specificity is unknown.

Generated by immunoSEQ multiplex PCR, the TCRdb table keeps only in-frame clones and is missing some. The sample holds about 94,000 clones, about 88% seen once. The sample was CD4+ or CD8+ T cells sorted from blood, taken in a trial of the OX40 agonist ivuxolimab. This receptor was obtained from an adult with an advanced solid tumor such as melanoma, head and neck, liver or kidney cancer.

CDR3 in amino acids: CASSLGRGGLSSPLHF. The CDR3 DNA follows: TGTGCCAGCAGCTTAGGCAGGGGCGGGCTGAGTTCACCCCTCCACTTT. The chain couples TRBV11-2 to TRBJ1-6; maybe TRBD1 (6 bases). CDR3 length equals 16 residues. Trimming shortened V by 1 base and J by 9 bases, and 16 bases separated the two germline ends. Germline V CDR1 and CDR2: SGHAT, FQNNGV.